This T cell receptor beta chain comes out of a study of monozygotic twins with inflammatory bowel disease (dated by TCRdb to the late 2010s). About the full investigation: In total, around 30 monozygotic twin pairs made up the full study: 19 Danish pairs, all IBD-discordant, plus nine German pairs, of which four were IBD-concordant and five were IBD-discordant. The search for disease-associated traits relied mainly on comparing, within discordant pairs, IBD patients with their genetically identical healthy co-twins. Each individual had, on average, about 151 000 unique TCRalpha sequences and 181 000 unique TCRbeta sequences available for analysis.

Paper-wide results and their limitations: No difference in repertoire similarity was observed between concordant and discordant twins, possibly owing to limited statistical power. TCRbeta repertoire diversity, by inverse Simpson index, was decreased in IBD patients compared with their healthy co-twins. Differing immunosuppressive treatments among patients may have added background noise and inter-individual variability to the repertoires. No single strong signal or clonotype linked to IBD turned up in the results, so the idea that one exists was not supported. The analysis was unable to tell apart different T cell subtypes. Compared with healthy twins, IBD patients had fewer clonotypes in common with other individuals, a difference most pronounced in patients showing signs of disease activity.

Library preparation employed 5' RACE. Each TCR library was prepared from about 3,300 ng of total RNA. For each sample, cDNA synthesis was carried out in eight separate reactions using SMARTScribe reverse transcriptase. During cDNA synthesis, template switching introduced unique molecular identifiers that contained a 6-nucleotide sample barcode. Two nested PCRs of about 15 and 9 cycles amplified the TCRalpha and TCRbeta cDNA, and bead purification followed each PCR. Before amplification, the cDNA was both treated with uracil DNA-glycosylase and purified with the QIAquick PCR purification kit. The second PCR added Illumina TruSeq-compatible adapters along with sample-specific barcodes. Library quality and concentration were checked on TapeStation and Qubit, and libraries were pooled at approximately 5 ng each. Sequencing of the pooled libraries was done on an Illumina HiSeq2500 single-index Rapid Run using custom sequencing primers and 2 x 100 bp reads. Concerning the study's data processing: UMI-based consensus assembly with MiGEC version 1.2.6 was used to correct PCR and sequencing errors. MiXCR version 2.1.1 handled V(D)J alignment, clonotype assembly and CDR3 extraction. To normalise gene usage, clonotype sharing and MAIT/NKT TCR abundance, the top 1000, 10 000 and 20 000 clonotypes in each sample were analysed. Diversity was computed as the inverse Simpson index with the vegan R package after downsampling to 27 000 UMIs. Statistical testing used paired Mann-Whitney U tests on the discordant twin pairs and applied Benjamini-Hochberg correction for multiple testing. TCRdb reprocessed the reads and lists each CDR3 protein sequence as a single entry, with no DNA. Clone size and V and J calls follow TCRdb, not the original study. The table for this sample lists some 450,000 distinct CDR3 sequences. About 2.3% of the sample belongs to the ten largest clones.

Note on this clonotype: Its cognate antigen has yet to be identified.

The CDR3 has 14 amino acids, counting the end cysteine and phenylalanine. The DNA is unrecorded. Looking up the germline V gene (reference sequence) yields CDR1 DFQATT and CDR2 SNEGSKA. From each donor, a roughly 2.6 ml peripheral blood sample was collected into PAXgene tubes and stored at -80 degrees C. Total RNA was isolated from whole blood with the PAXgene blood miRNA kit on an automated QIAcube, without T cell sorting. Peripheral blood from monozygotic twin pairs who were concordant or discordant for inflammatory bowel disease underwent deep TCRalpha and TCRbeta repertoire profiling using unique molecular barcoding. For every twin pair, smoking habits were documented, and each individual was categorised as a current, former or never smoker.

The sample consisted of blood. This chain is built from TRBV20-1 and TRBJ2-3; lacking DNA, the TRBD1 call made by TCRdb goes unchecked. The source is a human donor with ulcerative colitis or Crohn's disease, or a healthy co-twin of an affected twin (not recorded which). Here the CDR3 is given as CSAPRDRGTDTQYF.